The 15 T cell receptor beta chains below were found in one sample sequenced in a study of shared clonotypes between healthy human individuals. Libraries were prepared by immunoSEQ multiplex PCR; TCRdb keeps only in-frame clonotypes and omits some of them. The sample has roughly 1 million clones; 75% are singletons. Sequences were obtained from memory CD4+ T cells sorted from blood. Subset meaning: CD45RA-negative fraction. These receptors all come from a young man in good health.

A few counts support this clone. Only one base separates this from a far larger clonotype, so it likely reflects a read error. CDR3 protein: CARSDRDGGTGELFF. The CDR3 bases are TGTGCCCGGAGTGACCGGGACGGCGGCACCGGGGAGCTGTTTTTT. The rearrangement links TRBV30 to TRBJ2-2; D might be TRBD1 or TRBD2, each matching 5 bases. Germline V gives CDR1 GTSNPN, CDR2 SVGIG (reference sequence). This CDR3 comprises 15 residues.

This chain connects TRBV2 to TRBJ2-7; 7 nucleotides line up with TRBD1. V gave up 1 base and J gave up 5 bases; unmatched junction bases: 8. In germline, CDR1 is SNHLY, CDR2 FYNNEI. The CDR3 totals 15 residues. The CDR3 loop reads CASSEGDRVVHEQYF. CDR3 sequence (DNA): TGTGCCAGCAGTGAAGGTGACAGGGTGGTACACGAGCAGTACTTC.

The V and J genes are TRBV6-1 and TRBJ1-1; no definite D call. V was trimmed by 4 bases and J by 1 base, leaving 7 bases between them. Germline V gives CDR1 MNHNS, CDR2 SASEGT. The CDR3 has 13 residues. The CDR3, as DNA: TGTGCCAGCAGTGCAAACAGGAACACTGAAGCTTTCTTT. Translated: CASSANRNTEAFF.

The table lists this clone with a count of one. The same CDR3 can be traced to other DNA sequences in this sample. This rearrangement joins TRBV6-1 to TRBJ2-3; D is perhaps TRBD1 (6 bases). CDR3 length equals 14 residues. Trimming took off 3 bases at V and 6 bases at J, with 13 bases between the two ends. From germline, CDR1 is MNHNS and CDR2 SASEGT. The CDR3 reads CASSDRQGRDTQYF. The CDR3, as DNA: TGTGCCAGCAGTGATCGGCAGGGGCGGGATACGCAGTATTTT.

This clone was detected once. The chain combines TRBV6-1 with TRBJ1-2; tentative D call: TRBD1 (6 bases). The CDR3 is made up of 16 amino acids. The ends were cut back, 3 bases at V and 7 bases at J, with 21 bases in the middle. Germline-derived CDR1 and CDR2 are MNHNS and SASEGT. DNA of the CDR3: TGTGCCAGCAGTGACCCCTTAGGGGGGAAATCGAGTGGCTACACCTTC. Its translation: CASSDPLGGKSSGYTF.

The chain joins TRBV7-6 to TRBJ2-7; 8 nucleotides match TRBD2. Germline lookup yields CDR1 SGHVS and CDR2 FNYEAQ. V lost 1 base, J lost 2 bases, and 1 base stayed unmatched. This CDR3 has 14 amino acids. This chain's CDR3 is CASSLGGGPYEQYF. In nucleotides, the CDR3 is TGTGCCAGCAGCTTAGGCGGGGGGCCCTACGAGCAGTACTTC.

The chain links TRBV19 to TRBJ2-1, with 9 bases lining up with TRBD2. In germline, CDR1 is LNHDA, CDR2 SQIVND (reference sequence). With 0 bases clipped from V and 3 bases from J, the junction kept 3 bases outside the gene matches. This CDR3 spans 16 amino acids. The CDR3 protein is CASSIDGGGGYNEQFF. CDR3 DNA: TGTGCCAGTAGTATAGATGGCGGGGGGGGCTACAATGAGCAGTTCTTC.

This chain uses TRBV27 with TRBJ1-5, with TRBD1 matching 7 bases. The CDR3 is 16 amino acids. The V and J ends lost 2 bases and 4 bases, in that order; junction bases with no gene match: 8. Germline V lookup: CDR1 MNHEY, CDR2 SMNVEV (reference sequence). CDR3 protein: CASSLRGGAGNQPQHF. DNA of the CDR3: TGTGCCAGCAGTTTACGAGGGGGCGCCGGAAATCAGCCCCAGCATTTT.

V is TRBV18 and J is TRBJ2-6; TRBD2 matches at 8 bases. Germline CDR1 reads KGHSH; CDR2 reads LQKENI. Losses at the gene ends were 3 bases for V and 0 bases for J; bases not matched to a gene: 7. This CDR3 comprises 18 residues. Here the CDR3 reads CASSPQLAASSGANVLTF. CDR3 nucleotide sequence: TGTGCCAGCTCACCTCAACTAGCGGCCAGCTCTGGGGCCAACGTCCTGACTTTC.

The chain uses TRBV4-1 and TRBJ1-5; D not certain. The length of the CDR3 is 15 residues. CDR1 MGHRA and CDR2 YSYEKL come from the germline V gene. V lost 0 bases, J lost 4 bases, and 10 bases lay in between. CDR3 region: CASSQEVAGNQPQHF. The CDR3 DNA reads TGCGCCAGCAGCCAAGAAGTGGCAGGTAATCAGCCCCAGCATTTT.

The sample holds a few counts of this clone. The chain combines TRBV2 with TRBJ1-6, with 8 bases that match TRBD1. The CDR3 contains 15 residues. From germline, CDR1 is SNHLY and CDR2 FYNNEI. J was trimmed by 6 bases and V by 3 bases; bases with no gene match: 4. The DNA for the CDR3 is TGTGCCAGCAGTGATCGGACAGGGCTTAATTCACCCCTCCACTTT. This encodes CASSDRTGLNSPLHF.

CDR3 bases: TGTGCCAGCAGCCCCCAGACAGGGATGAACACCGGGGAGCTGTTTTTT. Translation: CASSPQTGMNTGELFF. The J gene is TRBJ2-2, the V gene TRBV7-3, with TRBD1 matching over 7 bases. The CDR3 contains 16 residues. Germline-derived CDR1 and CDR2 are SGHTA and FQGTGA. Germline trimming cut 5 bases from V and 1 base from J; bases unmatched to any gene: 7. Based on the CDR3 plus reference TRBV7-3 and TRBJ2-2, the full variable domain is GAGVSQTPSNKVTEKGKYVELRCDPISGHTALYWYRQSLGQGPEFLIYFQGTGAADDSGLPNDRFFAVRPEGSVSTLKIQRTERGDSAVYLCASSPQTGMNTGELFFGEGSRLTVL.

This chain connects TRBV10-2 to TRBJ2-5; D is perhaps TRBD1 (6 bases). The CDR3 spans 14 residues. The V gene's germline CDR1 is WSHSY and CDR2 SAAADI. The V end was cut by 6 bases, the J end by 5 bases, with 16 bases between. DNA of the CDR3: TGCGCCAGCAGGGGAACAGGGATGGTGGAGACCCAGTACTTC. Translating it yields CASRGTGMVETQYF.

This rearrangement joins TRBV10-1 to TRBJ2-2; D gene ambiguous. The CDR3 has 11 amino acids. CDR1 WNHNN and CDR2 SYGVQD come from the germline V gene (reference sequence). V gave up 4 bases and J gave up 7 bases, with 4 bases separating them. The CDR3 nucleotides read TGCGCCAGCAGTGCCCGCGGGGAGCTGTTTTTT. It translates to CASSARGELFF.

The chain is built from TRBV5-1 and TRBJ2-1; no clear D gene. V was shortened by 4 bases and J by 3 bases, with 14 bases between the two germline ends. Germline CDR1 and CDR2: SGHRS and YFSETQ. The CDR3 runs to 15 residues. Here the CDR3 DNA reads TGCGCCAGCAGCCCCGAGCTGTCGGGCTACAATGAGCAGTTCTTC. Its translation: CASSPELSGYNEQFF.